The sequence of this TCR beta chain was determined in a study of blood T cell repertoires in COVID-19. TCRdb keeps only in-frame clones here, not all; method: immunoSEQ multiplex PCR. Among 200,000 to 300,000 clones listed, roughly 88% were seen once. The CDR3 is 14 residues long. Germline CDR1 reads MNHEY; CDR2 reads SVGAGI. Trimming removed 2 bases at V and 0 bases at J, with 5 bases between. The chain joins TRBV6-5 to TRBJ1-3; D possibly corresponds to TRBD1 (5 bases). Sample: PBMCs or T cells enriched from blood (not recorded which). The clonotype originates from a woman between 40 and 50 years old with acute COVID-19. CDR3 sequence: CASSYDSSGNTIYF. As DNA, the CDR3 is TGTGCCAGCAGTTACGACAGCTCTGGAAACACCATATATTTT.